A single T cell receptor beta chain is shown here with its context. No cognate antigen has been identified for it. No clone much larger than this one lies a single base away; base qualities are absent. The donors were healthy, HIV-negative adults with no recently reported acute infections or vaccinations. Every donor was a Caucasian adult residing in Nashville, Tennessee, USA. CD4+ T cells were enriched by magnetic negative selection, after which naive cells were positively selected on CD45RA and the negative fraction was taken as the memory subset. Blood was collected by leukapheresis, and PBMCs were isolated by Ficoll-Histopaque density gradient centrifugation and then cryopreserved in liquid nitrogen vapor phase. Analytical flow cytometry was used to check the purity and quantity of each magnetically sorted T cell population. From each sorted fraction, genomic DNA was isolated and quantified by UV absorbance on a Nanodrop 2000c.

TCR CDR3 regions were amplified from genomic DNA by multiplex PCR using the deep immunoSEQ assay. For each cell subset, the extracted genomic DNA was distributed evenly across all wells of several immunoSEQ 96-well plates, and each plate served as one replicate. For sorted subsets, about 210 ng of genomic DNA, equivalent to some 30,000 T cell genomes, went into each replicate PCR. The purified libraries were quantified using a Qubit 3.0 fluorometer, sized with a Bioanalyzer 2100, and then quantified again using the KAPA Library Quantification kit. Every immunoSEQ 96-well plate was sequenced on a dedicated single-read 150-cycle Illumina NextSeq 550 flow cell. From the authors' description of their analysis: The immunoSEQ output contained only junctional sequences without quality scores, so filtering could not match that applied to full-length reads. Sequences were annotated with PyIR, a Python wrapper for IgBLAST v1.9, and V/J genes and CDR3 were assigned using IMGT germline references. Reads with weak V/J assignments (E-value above 1e-6), missing CDR3, stop codons, out-of-frame junctions, or ambiguous translated residues were removed. V3J clonotypes were defined by identical inferred V gene, J gene, and CDR3 amino acid sequence. Percentage overlap between repertoires was calculated by dividing the number of shared unique clonotypes by the size of the smaller repertoire. Three approaches were used to assess repertoire richness: RTK rarefaction, the Chao1 estimator, and Recon v2.1 estimates of unobserved clonotypes. Generation probabilities were computed with OLGA for all TCRbeta clonotypes obtained by the gDNA method from a few donors. Held by TCRdb, this immuneACCESS table contains in-frame sequences only and omits some clones. Under half of the omission traces to an unresolved V gene where checked; the cause of the rest is unknown. V, J and clone size derive from that table, while D and trimming were established from the DNA sequence. The sample data list roughly 1 million clones, and 65% to 80% of these were observed just once. The ten biggest clones cover roughly 1.4% of the sample.

The data stem from a study of shared clonotypes between healthy human individuals (dated by TCRdb to 2020 to 2022). For context, the study as a whole: The cohort comprised a couple of women and a few men aged 18 to 49 years. Per donor, three plates each were used for CD4 naive and CD4 memory, two for CD8 naive, and one for CD8 memory. To estimate repertoire size and how much clonotype sharing occurs between individuals, the study deeply sequenced the blood TCR repertoires of roughly 5 healthy adults. Libraries were prepared and TCR repertoires were sequenced by different laboratories using diverse techniques, in order to increase sequencing depth and limit assay-specific biases. Leukapheresis yielded between about 0.9 and 9 billion PBMCs per donor.

CDR3 length: 17 amino acids, cysteine to phenylalanine. Solely the CDR3 DNA is kept, with 51 bases framed from the first base. V ends up 0 bases short and J 2 bases short, with an unmatched junction base count of 7. As encoded in the germline V gene, CDR1 is SGDLS while CDR2 is YYNGEE. What the study reported, not specific to this receptor: Rarefaction of sorted-subset datasets indicated incomplete sequencing despite the large sequencing depth. Sharing across a handful of donors was observed for approximately 5% of naive CD4, over 3% of naive CD8, 2% to 2.5% of memory CD4, and roughly 0.4% of memory CD8 clonotypes. Because the study included only a small number of donors, the genetic and exposure-history diversity represented was limited. Clonotypes shared by all four sorted-subset donors showed higher generation probabilities than non-shared clonotypes. Sampling was restricted to blood, and TCR repertoires in tissues likely differ from the TCR repertoires found in blood. Based on pairwise subsampling, the degree of clonotype sharing among donors was expected to be affected by sequencing depth. Larger estimated clonotype richness was generally found for naive subsets than for memory subsets.

The specimen was memory CD4+ T cells sorted from blood. Reading the label with the study, this specimen's cell subset or site is: CD45RA-negative fraction. The sequence links TRBV9 to TRBJ2-3, with 9 bases aligning to TRBD2. This TCR was recovered from a man in his late teens or twenties in good health. The CDR3 in this case is CASSVGDAGGSTDTQYF. In nucleotide form, the sequence is TGTGCCAGCAGCGTAGGAGACGCGGGGGGGTCCACAGATACGCAGTATTTT.